The clone carrying this TCR beta chain occurred once. Assay used: immunoSEQ multiplex PCR; TCRdb lists only in-frame clones, some missing. This table has around 200,000 clones, over 75% appearing once. The sample belongs to a study of blood T cell repertoires in COVID-19. Study in general: Material from acute and convalescent COVID-19 was sourced from the United States, Italy and Spain. The analysed material was cDNA or gDNA that came from T cells, B-cell-depleted T cells, or PBMCs.

The CDR3 spans 14 residues. CDR1 and CDR2 (germline): SGHTA, FQGTGA. V trimming: 5 bases; J trimming: 8 bases; junction bases outside the gene matches: 9. The TCR comes from a man in his sixties with acute or convalescent COVID-19. Input material: peripheral blood. The V and J genes are TRBV7-3 and TRBJ2-1; 7 bases line up with TRBD1. The CDR3 region has the DNA TGTGCCAGCAGCCGTACAGGGGCAGGCGATGAGCAGTTCTTC. Its translation: CASSRTGAGDEQFF.